This TCR beta chain was retrieved from a study of cytomegalovirus exposure and HLA in healthy donors. The V and J ends lost 5 bases and 0 bases respectively, with 14 bases between them. The germline CDR1 and CDR2 sequences are SGHTA and FQGNSA. The CDR3 has 16 residues. Study results and caveats: There were reportedly fewer N-insertions in an Asian-associated ancestry cluster than the approximately 670-donor mean, in a later analysis.

On this clone: Its antigen is unidentified.

13 Jbeta primers and 60 Vbeta primers were used for the PCR. Here immunoSEQ multiplex PCR was the method, and the copy in TCRdb shows in-frame clones only, minus some. The sample contains over 200,000 clones, 78% of which appear only once. This TCR came from a male donor in good health and CMV-seronegative. The sequenced material came from PBMCs. The V gene is TRBV7-2, the J gene TRBJ2-1; TRBD2 is a possible D gene (6 bases). CDR3 sequence reads: CASSDLGLHSYNEQFF. CDR3 DNA: TGTGCCAGCAGCGACCTGGGACTGCACTCCTACAATGAGCAGTTCTTC.